The 22 T cell receptor beta chains reported below all come from one sample, sequenced in a study of Graves' ophthalmopathy and Graves' hyperthyroidism. Amplified TCR beta CDR3 regions were obtained using RNA transcripts as template. HTBI-primed RT-PCR formed the first round, and a multiplex PCR formed the second. TCRdb ran MiXCR on the multiplex PCR reads and lists one entry per CDR3 protein. Of approximately 1.2 million distinct CDR3 sequences listed, 36% are singletons. Sequenced sample: peripheral blood or thyroid tissue (not recorded which). The source is an adult man with Graves' hyperthyroidism.

This clonotype was seen repeatedly, ten times or more. Here the CDR3 DNA reads TGCAGTGCCTTCTTTCGTCGGACAGAAGAGACCCAGTACTTC. Its protein is CSAFFRRTEETQYF. The V gene is TRBV20-1, the J gene TRBJ2-5; perhaps TRBD1 as D (6 bases). The CDR3 contains 14 residues. Germline loops: CDR1 DFQATT, CDR2 SNEGSKA (reference sequence). With 6 bases removed from V and 3 bases from J, the gap between germline ends came to 17 bases.

Of note for this clonotype: This may arise from a read error, as a much more abundant clone is one base away. J is TRBJ2-5 and V is TRBV11-2, with 7 bases that match TRBD2. CDR1 SGHAT and CDR2 FQNNGV come from the germline V gene. The CDR3 length is 15 residues. The CDR3 reads CASSLEGSGWETQCF. In nucleotides, the CDR3 is TGTGCCAGCAGCTTAGAGGGTAGCGGGTGGGAGACCCAGTGCTTC.

About this clonotype itself: Possible read error: a much larger clone is one base away. The V call is TRBV7-9, the J call TRBJ2-5; possibly TRBD1 for D (6 bases). V lost 4 bases to trimming and J lost 0 bases, with 9 bases between them. Germline V gives CDR1 SEHNR, CDR2 FQNEAQ (reference sequence). This CDR3 contains 14 residues. CDR3 in DNA: TGTGCCAGCAGCTGGTACAGGGACCAAGAGACCCAGTACTTC. As protein: CASSWYRDQETQYF.

Points on this clonotype: This may be a read error, as it is one base from a much larger clone. The J gene is TRBJ2-7, the V gene TRBV7-9, with D unclear. V lost 5 bases, J lost 4 bases, and 18 bases lay in between. This CDR3 contains 15 residues. Germline CDR1 and CDR2: SEHNR and FQNEAQ (reference sequence). CDR3 sequence reads: CASSPDEYSNYEQYF. In DNA, the CDR3 is TGTGCCAGCAGCCCAGACGAATATAGCAATTACGAGCAGTACTTC.

This chain connects TRBV20-1 to TRBJ1-5; D is perhaps TRBD1 (5 bases). The germline gives CDR1 DFQATT, CDR2 SNEGSKA (reference sequence). The CDR3 has 15 residues. Trimming took 3 bases from V and 4 from J, leaving 16 bases between them. The CDR3 region has the DNA TGCAGTGCTAGGGTTGGAGGGGCCCTAAATCAGCCCCAGCATTTT. It is translated as CSARVGGALNQPQHF.

This clonotype was counted at least ten times. J is TRBJ1-5 and V is TRBV4-3; 11 bases align to TRBD1. CDR3 length equals 16 residues. Germline V gene data show CDR1 as LGHNA and CDR2 as YSLEER. With V trimmed by 3 bases and J by 5 bases, 6 bases remained unmatched. The CDR3 DNA sequence: TGCGCCAGCAGCCAGGACAGGGGGCGAAATGATCAGCCCCAGCATTTT. Its protein is CASSQDRGRNDQPQHF.

This clonotype was observed a few times. This sequence joins TRBV6-5 and TRBJ1-6; D is ambiguous. The CDR3 sequence is 15 residues long. V gave up 11 bases and J gave up 9 bases, with 23 bases separating them. Germline V gene sequence: CDR1 MNHEY, CDR2 SVGAGI. CDR3 residues: CAGRPSGESGSPLHF. CDR3 in DNA: TGTGCCGGGCGTCCCAGCGGGGAGAGCGGTTCACCCCTCCACTTT.

The rearrangement links TRBV19 to TRBJ2-2, with TRBD2 matching over 7 bases. V was clipped by 7 bases and J by 6 bases; unmatched bases: 14. CDR3 size: 16 residues. CDR1 is LNHDA and CDR2 is SQIVND in the germline V gene (reference sequence). The CDR3 bases are TGTGCCAGTAATGGTCCGGCGGGAGTGGTATCCGGGGAGCTGTTTTTT. Translated: CASNGPAGVVSGELFF.

This clonotype has ten or more counts. The chain recombines TRBV9 with TRBJ2-5; D not certain. The ends were cut back, 3 bases at V and 4 bases at J, with 7 bases in the middle. CDR3 length: 12 residues. The germline V gene has CDR1 SGDLS and CDR2 YYNGEE. CDR3 amino acids: CASSAPRETQYF. CDR3 DNA: TGTGCCAGCAGCGCACCTCGAGAGACCCAGTACTTC.

J is TRBJ1-3 and V is TRBV29-1, with D perhaps TRBD1 (6 bases). Germline CDR1 SQVTM, CDR2 ANQGSEA. This CDR3 spans 13 amino acids. Deletions cut 7 bases from V and 1 base from J, with 11 bases between. CDR3: CSAQTGSGNTIYF. The DNA of the CDR3 is TGCAGCGCCCAGACAGGTTCTGGAAACACCATATATTTT.

This clonotype was counted ten times or more. The chain employs TRBV20-1 and TRBJ2-7; 13 bases align to TRBD2. CDR1 and CDR2 from the germline V gene are DFQATT and SNEGSKA (reference sequence). This CDR3 spans 14 amino acids. V dropped 6 bases and J dropped 3; count of bases not matched to a gene: 5. The CDR3 sequence is CSARLAGGFYEQYF. CDR3 sequence (DNA): TGCAGTGCACGACTAGCGGGAGGTTTCTACGAGCAGTACTTC.

This clonotype was detected ten times or more. This sequence joins TRBV20-1 and TRBJ2-7; 10 nucleotides align to TRBD1. The V and J ends lost 3 bases and 6 bases, in that order; junction bases with no gene match: 11. Germline V gene lookup returns CDR1 DFQATT and CDR2 SNEGSKA (reference sequence). The CDR3 loop spans 15 amino acids. This CDR3 reads CSARADAGQGLEQYF. CDR3 nucleotides: TGCAGTGCTAGGGCGGATGCGGGACAGGGGCTCGAGCAGTACTTC.

The chain links TRBV20-1 to TRBJ1-4; TRBD1 matches 7 bases. J lost 7 bases, V lost 0 bases, and 8 bases had no gene match. Germline loops: CDR1 DFQATT, CDR2 SNEGSKA (reference sequence). CDR3 size: 15 residues. Here the CDR3 DNA reads TGCAGTGCTAGAGACACAGGGGAGGGTGTTGAAAAACTGTTTTTT. Residues: CSARDTGEGVEKLFF.

This clonotype was seen a handful of times. DNA for the CDR3: TGCGCCAGCAGCCGGAACCCCGGGACCTCGAACTATGGCTACACCTTC. Amino acids: CASSRNPGTSNYGYTF. The chain employs TRBV4-1 and TRBJ1-2, with D perhaps matching TRBD1 (5 bases). The CDR3 has 16 amino acids. V was trimmed by 4 bases and J by 2 bases, leaving 17 bases between them. Looked up from germline, CDR1 is MGHRA and CDR2 is YSYEKL.

Notes on this clonotype: A much larger clone lies one base from this, so it may be a read error. The chain recombines TRBV29-1 with TRBJ1-2; TRBD1 matches at 11 bases. From germline, CDR1 is SQVTM and CDR2 ANQGSEA. The CDR3 is 17 amino acids. The CDR3 sequence is CGVWAVGQGDSGPGYTF. The CDR3 coding sequence is TGCGGCGTTTGGGCGGTGGGACAGGGGGATTCCGGGCCTGGCTACACCTTC.

This clonotype was seen ten or more times. The rearrangement joins TRBV7-7 to TRBJ2-2, with 10 bases that match TRBD2. This CDR3 contains 15 residues. Per germline, CDR1 SSHAT and CDR2 FNYEAQ (reference sequence). The trim removed 5 bases at V and 6 bases at J, leaving 6 bases unmatched. The CDR3 region is CASSPTSGASGELFF. The DNA of the CDR3 is TGTGCCAGCAGCCCCACTAGCGGGGCGTCCGGGGAGCTGTTTTTT.

In its sample, this clonotype was seen many times. This chain links TRBV7-8 with TRBJ2-5; the D call may be TRBD1 or TRBD2 (5 bases each). Germline V gene lookup returns CDR1 SGHVS and CDR2 FQNEAQ. V was pared by 2 bases and J by 5 bases, with 15 bases between. This CDR3 region has 15 residues. CDR3 in DNA: TGTGCCAGCAGCTTATTGGCGCGATGGGGGGAGACCCAGTACTTC. It yields the protein CASSLLARWGETQYF.

This clonotype was detected many times. The chain recombines TRBV20-1 with TRBJ1-6; maybe TRBD1 (5 bases). Deletions cut 7 bases from V and 9 bases from J, with 13 bases between. Germline V CDR1 and CDR2: DFQATT, SNEGSKA (reference sequence). The CDR3 spans 12 residues. The CDR3 sequence is CSVLRRGSPLHF. As DNA, the CDR3 is TGCAGTGTCCTCCGTAGGGGTTCACCCCTCCACTTT.

Of note for this clonotype: As the CDR3 is not closed by the conserved phenylalanine or tryptophan, this likely results from a read error. No DNA is shown, since the ends of the CDR3 on it are uncertain; the CDR3 is the one TCRdb lists. The rearrangement uses TRBV20-1 and TRBJ2-5; the table's D call, TRBD2, has no DNA check behind it. CDR1 is DFQATT, CDR2 SNEGSKA, per germline (reference sequence). The CDR3 is 10 amino acids long, termini counted. The CDR3 loop reads CSASLLAGVL.

This clonotype was seen repeatedly, ten times or more. This chain links TRBV24-1 with TRBJ2-5; no definite D call. Trimming cost V 6 bases and J 4 bases, with 11 bases left between them. The CDR3 loop spans 13 amino acids. Germline V gives CDR1 KGHDR, CDR2 SFDVKD. CDR3 sequence (DNA): TGTGCCACCAGTACCCAGGTGGTAGAGACCCAGTACTTC. Translation gives CATSTQVVETQYF.

The rearrangement uses TRBV10-3 and TRBJ1-5; 7 bases are shared with TRBD1. This CDR3 spans 16 amino acids. V shed 10 bases and J 0 bases; nucleotides not matched to a gene: 12. Germline loops: CDR1 ENHRY, CDR2 SYGVKD. CDR3 amino acids: CASLASQGGSNQPQHF. CDR3 bases: TGTGCCAGCTTAGCGTCTCAGGGGGGTAGCAATCAGCCCCAGCATTTT.

This clonotype was counted ten times or more. A read error may produce the germline difference seen at one junction end. The chain recombines TRBV14 with TRBJ2-6, with D perhaps TRBD1 (6 bases). CDR3 size: 16 residues. In germline, CDR1 is SGHDN, CDR2 FVKESK. The CDR3 is CASSFRRGSWANVLTF. The CDR3, as DNA: TGTGCCAGCAGCTTTCGCAGGGGCTCTTGGGCCAACGTCCTGACTTTC.